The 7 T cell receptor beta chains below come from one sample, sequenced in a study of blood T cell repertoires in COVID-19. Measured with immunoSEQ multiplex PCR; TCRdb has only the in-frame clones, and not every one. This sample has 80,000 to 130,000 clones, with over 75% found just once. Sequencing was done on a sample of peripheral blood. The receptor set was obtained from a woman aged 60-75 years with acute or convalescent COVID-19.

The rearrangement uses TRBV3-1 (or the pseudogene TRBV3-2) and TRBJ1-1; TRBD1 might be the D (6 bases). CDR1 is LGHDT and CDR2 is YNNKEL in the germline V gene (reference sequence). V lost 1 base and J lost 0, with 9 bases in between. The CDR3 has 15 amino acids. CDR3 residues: CASSQGAGVNTEAFF. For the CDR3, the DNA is TGTGCCAGCAGCCAAGGGGCAGGGGTGAACACTGAAGCTTTCTTT.

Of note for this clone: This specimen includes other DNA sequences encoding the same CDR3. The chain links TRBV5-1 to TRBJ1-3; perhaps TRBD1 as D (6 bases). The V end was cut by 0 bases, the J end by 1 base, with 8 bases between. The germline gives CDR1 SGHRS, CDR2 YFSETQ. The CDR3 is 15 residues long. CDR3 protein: CASSLGQVSGNTIYF. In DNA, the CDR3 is TGCGCCAGCAGCTTGGGACAGGTTTCTGGAAACACCATATATTTT.

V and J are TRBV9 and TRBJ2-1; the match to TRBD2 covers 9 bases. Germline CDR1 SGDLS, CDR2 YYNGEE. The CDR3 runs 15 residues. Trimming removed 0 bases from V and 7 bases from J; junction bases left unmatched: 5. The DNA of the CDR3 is TGTGCCAGCAGCGTAGTAGCGGGAGTTGGTAATGAGCAGTTCTTC. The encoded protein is CASSVVAGVGNEQFF.

The CDR3 nucleotides read TGTGCCAGCAGCCAAGAAAAAGGGGTAGCGGGACGGGGGGGCACGTTCTTC. This encodes CASSQEKGVAGRGGTFF. The chain carries TRBV3-1 (or the pseudogene TRBV3-2) and TRBJ2-1; 8 bases match TRBD2. V gave up 0 bases and J gave up 15 bases; unmatched junction bases: 19. Germline V lookup: CDR1 LGHDT, CDR2 YNNKEL (reference sequence). The CDR3 spans 17 residues.

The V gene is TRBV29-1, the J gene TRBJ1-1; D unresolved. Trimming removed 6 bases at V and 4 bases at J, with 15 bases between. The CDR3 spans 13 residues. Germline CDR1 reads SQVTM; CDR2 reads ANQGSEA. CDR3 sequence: CSVHDQWSTEAFF. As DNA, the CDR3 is TGCAGCGTCCACGACCAATGGAGCACTGAAGCTTTCTTT. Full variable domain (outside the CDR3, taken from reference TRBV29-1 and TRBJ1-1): SAVISQKPSRDICQRGTSLTIQCQVDSQVTMMFWYRQQPGQSLTLIATANQGSEATYESGFVIDKFPISRPNLTFSTLTVSNMSPEDSSIYLCSVHDQWSTEAFFGQGTRLTVV.

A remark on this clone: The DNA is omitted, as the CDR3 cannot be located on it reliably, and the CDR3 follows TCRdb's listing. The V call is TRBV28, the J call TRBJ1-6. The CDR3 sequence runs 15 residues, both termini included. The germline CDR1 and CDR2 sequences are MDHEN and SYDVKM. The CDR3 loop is CASSTSGGGVSPLHF.

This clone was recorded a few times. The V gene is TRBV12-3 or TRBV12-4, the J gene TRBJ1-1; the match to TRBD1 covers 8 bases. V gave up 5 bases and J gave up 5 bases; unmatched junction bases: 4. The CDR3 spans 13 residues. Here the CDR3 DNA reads TGTGCCAGCAGTGTAACAGGGGGGACTGAAGCTTTCTTT. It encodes CASSVTGGTEAFF.